The clone carrying this T cell receptor beta chain was found many times. Its antigen is unidentified. V lost 3 bases to trimming and J lost 4 bases, with 9 bases between them. This CDR3 region has 13 residues. The data are from a study of neurological immune-mediated disorders. The study, taken as a whole, reports: It was the repertoires of 18 of 34 multiple sclerosis patients that phylogenetic grouping placed in one related-CDR3 cluster, which is a possible signature.

Unsorted libraries were generated from 2 million PBMCs. These cells had been stored in RNAlater at -80 C. TCRdb independently ran MiXCR on the 5' RACE reads; one entry per CDR3 protein. Of approximately 50,000 distinct CDR3 sequences listed, around 3.3% are singletons. The chain uses TRBV12-3 or TRBV12-4 and TRBJ1-1, with a weak D call TRBD1 (6 bases). This TCR was recovered from a man aged 35-49 years with multiple sclerosis. The sequencing sample was made of PBMCs. CDR3: CASSLKGVTEAFF. CDR3 in DNA: TGTGCCAGCAGTTTGAAGGGGGTCACTGAAGCTTTCTTT.